The T cell receptor beta chain described here comes from a study of blood T cell repertoires in COVID-19. Turning to the study itself: Samples of COVID-19 (acute and convalescent) were obtained from the United States, Italy and Spain. The cDNA or gDNA used as material had been derived from T cells, B-cell-depleted T cells, or PBMCs.

Trimming at V came to 4 bases and at J to 1 base, leaving 5 bases not matched to a gene. Germline loops: CDR1 SGDLS, CDR2 YYNGEE. The CDR3 totals 16 residues. Study processing details: Reference gene primer amplification gave estimated nucleated cell counts. Measured with immunoSEQ multiplex PCR; TCRdb has only the in-frame clones, and not every one. The DNA was the basis for D and trimming; V, J and clone size are from that table. In the table there are under 75,000 clones, around 86% of which are singletons. Sequencing was performed on peripheral blood. This chain joins TRBV9 and TRBJ2-5, with 12 bases lining up with TRBD2. The clonotype was recovered from a man between 25 and 39 years old with acute or convalescent COVID-19. As DNA, the CDR3 is TGTGCCAGCAGCCCCCGGGGACTAGCGGGCCAAGAGACCCAGTACTTC. Its protein is CASSPRGLAGQETQYF. Based on the CDR3 plus reference TRBV9 and TRBJ2-5, the full variable domain is DSGVTQTPKHLITATGQRVTLRCSPRSGDLSVYWYQQSLDQGLQFLIQYYNGEERAKGNILERFSAQQFPDLHSELNLSSLELGDSALYFCASSPRGLAGQETQYFGPGTRLLVL.